One sample yielded the 28 T cell receptor beta chains listed below, sequenced in a study of metastatic and nonmetastatic thyroid tumors. Treatment of any kind had been given to no patient before thyroid surgery. MiXCR was used by TCRdb to re-call the PCR reads. The sample includes around 20,000 clones, approximately 32% of them seen just once. Sequenced input: adjacent normal tissue. The receptors come from a female donor with papillary thyroid cancer or a benign thyroid nodule (not recorded which). Some clones in this sample may be carry-over from other donors' samples.

This clone was counted between two and nine times. The chain links TRBV2 to TRBJ1-1; the D is unclear. This CDR3 has 14 residues. Germline assignment: CDR1 SNHLY and CDR2 FYNNEI. The V end lost 1 base, the J end lost 4 bases, and 10 bases lay between the germline ends. The chain's CDR3 is CASSEVNWGTEAFF. The DNA for the CDR3 is TGTGCCAGCAGTGAAGTAAACTGGGGCACTGAAGCTTTCTTT.

This clone showed up just a few times. V and J are TRBV6-1 and TRBJ1-2; 7 bases match TRBD1. Trimming took 4 bases from V and 12 from J; bases not matched to a gene: 5. CDR1 is MNHNS, CDR2 SASEGT, per germline. This CDR3 is 11 amino acids long. This CDR3 reads CASSGQGTNTF. In nucleotides, the CDR3 is TGTGCCAGCAGTGGACAGGGTACGAACACCTTC.

The chain carries TRBV20-1 and TRBJ2-7, with 7 nucleotides matching TRBD2. Germline CDR1 DFQATT, CDR2 SNEGSKA (reference sequence). The CDR3 contains 15 residues. Trimming cost V 4 bases and J 2 bases; bases outside gene matches: 11. The CDR3 coding sequence is TGCAGTGCTACCCCAAGGACTAGTGTCGCCTACGAGCAGTACTTC. Encoded protein: CSATPRTSVAYEQYF.

J is TRBJ2-1 and V is TRBV6-2 or TRBV6-3; D uncertain. The CDR3 has 14 amino acids. Per germline, CDR1 MNHEY and CDR2 SVGEGT. Trimming stripped 5 bases from V and 9 bases from J, with 17 bases between. The chain's CDR3 is CASSRPFGVFEQFF. The CDR3 nucleotides are TGTGCCAGCAGTCGCCCATTTGGAGTGTTTGAGCAGTTCTTC.

This clone appeared a few times. The V gene is TRBV5-6, the J gene TRBJ1-3, with D perhaps TRBD1 (5 bases). The germline gives CDR1 SGHDT, CDR2 YYEEEE. Trimming removed 7 bases from V and 4 bases from J, with 18 bases in between. The CDR3 contains 15 residues. The CDR3 nucleotides read TGTGCCAGCGGCTGGACCGGGGCAGCAGGAAACACCATATATTTT. Its protein product is CASGWTGAAGNTIYF.

This clone is medium-sized in the sample. This chain joins TRBV2 and TRBJ1-5; D gene unclear. V dropped 0 bases and J dropped 5 bases, with 8 bases sitting between them. The CDR3 loop spans 14 amino acids. Germline assignment: CDR1 SNHLY and CDR2 FYNNEI. The CDR3 reads CASSEAGSYQPQHF. The CDR3 DNA sequence: TGTGCCAGCAGTGAAGCCGGCTCCTATCAGCCCCAGCATTTT.

This clone is medium-sized in the sample. The identical CDR3 is also encoded by other nucleotide sequences in the sample. The chain uses TRBV28 and TRBJ1-2; D gene unclear. Germline V gene sequence: CDR1 MDHEN, CDR2 SYDVKM. V gave up 6 bases and J gave up 2 bases, with 13 bases separating them. The CDR3 totals 14 residues. The CDR3 region has the DNA TGTGCCAGCAGACCCAGTCCACGCAACTATGGCTACACCTTC. Translated, it gives CASRPSPRNYGYTF.

This clone was seen repeatedly, ten times or more. The rearrangement joins TRBV5-5 to TRBJ1-2, with 7 bases lining up with TRBD1. Germline V gives CDR1 SGHKS, CDR2 YYEKEE (reference sequence). Unmatched junction bases numbered 10, after V lost 4 bases and J lost 1 base. The CDR3 runs 16 residues. The CDR3 nucleotides read TGTGCCAGCAGCGCATTGACAGGGTTAGGTAACTATGGCTACACCTTC. This translates into CASSALTGLGNYGYTF. The complete variable domain, with remaining parts taken from reference TRBV5-5 and TRBJ1-2, reads DAGVTQSPTHLIKTRGQQVTLRCSPISGHKSVSWYQQVLGQGPQFIFQYYEKEERGRGNFPDRFSARQFPNYSSELNVNALLLGDSALYLCASSALTGLGNYGYTFGSGTRLTVV.

This clone was seen a few times. The chain uses TRBV6-1 and TRBJ2-7; TRBD1 is a possible D gene (6 bases). The CDR3 is 13 residues long. The V and J ends lost 7 bases and 2 bases respectively, with 12 bases between them. Germline CDR1 and CDR2: MNHNS and SASEGT. The CDR3 DNA follows: TGTGCCAGCACCGGGGACACTACCTACGAGCAGTACTTC. This codes for CASTGDTTYEQYF.

A few counts support this clone. This chain links TRBV6-1 with TRBJ2-7, with D unresolved. CDR3 length: 13 residues. Germline V lookup: CDR1 MNHNS, CDR2 SASEGT. Trimming pared 8 bases from V and 0 bases from J, leaving 11 bases between. The CDR3 here is CASSARTSYEQYF. The CDR3 DNA is TGTGCCAGCTCAGCCCGGACCTCCTACGAGCAGTACTTC.

V gene TRBV6-1 combines with J gene TRBJ2-7, with TRBD2 as a possible D gene (5 bases). The CDR3 covers 13 residues. Trimming took off 8 bases at V and 4 bases at J, with 15 bases between the two ends. Germline CDR1 reads MNHNS; CDR2 reads SASEGT. The CDR3 DNA reads TGTGCCAGCTCTTACGGGGATACGTACGAGCAGTACTTC. Its protein product is CASSYGDTYEQYF.

This clone was seen many times. A read error may explain this, as a much larger clone is one base away. This chain's CDR3 is CASSQGNSGGRADTQYF. The CDR3 bases are TGTGCCAGCAGCCAAGGTAATAGCGGGGGCCGGGCAGATACGCAGTATTTT. The chain joins TRBV4-2 to TRBJ2-3; 9 bases are shared with TRBD2. J gave up 4 bases and V 1 base, and 9 bases lay outside the gene matches. From germline, CDR1 is LGHNA and CDR2 YNFKEQ. The CDR3 spans 17 residues.

By share, this clone ranks as medium-sized (0.01 to 0.1%). This chain joins TRBV28 and TRBJ2-2; D might be TRBD2 (5 bases). The CDR3 extends over 14 amino acids. Trimming shortened V by 4 bases and J by 6 bases, and 12 bases separated the two germline ends. Looked up from germline, CDR1 is MDHEN and CDR2 is SYDVKM. In DNA form, the CDR3 reads TGTGCCAGCAGTTCCCTAGCTGGGGCCGGGGAGCTGTTTTTT. Translating it yields CASSSLAGAGELFF.

This clone was observed at least ten times. The chain links TRBV5-8 to TRBJ1-4; tentatively, D is TRBD1 (6 bases). The V end lost 4 bases, the J end lost 5 bases, and 18 bases lay between the germline ends. The germline V gene has CDR1 SGHTS and CDR2 YDEGEE. The CDR3 covers 16 residues. The CDR3 bases are TGTGCCAGCAGCCGGGACAATGCCATGGGAAATGAAAAACTGTTTTTT. Its protein is CASSRDNAMGNEKLFF.

In this sample, this clone turned up a few times. V and J are TRBV28 and TRBJ1-2; no reliable D call. The ends were cut back, 4 bases at V and 4 bases at J, with 13 bases in the middle. Germline values: CDR1 MDHEN, CDR2 SYDVKM. There are 14 residues in the CDR3. The CDR3 DNA sequence: TGTGCCAGCAGTTCTTCCCTACCCGGCTATGGCTACACCTTC. Translating it yields CASSSSLPGYGYTF.

This chain connects TRBV5-1 to TRBJ2-7, with 8 bases lining up with TRBD1. Germline V CDR1 and CDR2: SGHRS, YFSETQ. Trimming took 3 bases from V and 7 from J; bases not matched to a gene: 6. This CDR3 comprises 13 residues. CDR3 sequence (DNA): TGCGCCAGCAGCTCGGACAGGGCGAGAGAGCAGTACTTC. Amino acids: CASSSDRAREQYF.

The rearrangement links TRBV6-1 to TRBJ1-3, with a tentative D call TRBD1 (6 bases). Deletions cut 5 bases from V and 0 bases from J, with 11 bases between. Germline V gene sequence: CDR1 MNHNS, CDR2 SASEGT. The CDR3 consists of 15 residues. CDR3 in DNA: TGTGCCAGCAGTCGAGACAGGACCTCTGGAAACACCATATATTTT. Translation gives CASSRDRTSGNTIYF.

The gene calls are TRBV5-1 and TRBJ2-2, with 8 bases lining up with TRBD1. Germline CDR1 SGHRS, CDR2 YFSETQ. The V gene end was trimmed by 0 bases and the J gene end by 4 bases; junction bases not matched to a gene: 5. CDR3 size: 16 residues. The CDR3 nucleotides are TGCGCCAGCAGCTTGGGCCAGGGGGCAAGCACCGGGGAGCTGTTTTTT. It specifies CASSLGQGASTGELFF.

This clone was observed a handful of times. The CDR3 coding sequence is TGTGCCAGTAGTAGTCGCCGACAGCAGACAGCGTATTTT. This codes for CASSSRRQQTAYF. The chain has TRBV19 and TRBJ2-3, with D possibly being TRBD1 (5 bases). CDR3 size: 13 residues. Germline CDR1 is LNHDA and CDR2 is SQIVND (reference sequence). V lost 4 bases, J lost 14 bases, and 19 bases lay in between.

About this clone: Because it lacks the conserved phenylalanine or tryptophan at the end, this CDR3 is likely a read error. The chain has TRBV10-1 and TRBJ2-7; TRBD2 agrees at 7 bases. This CDR3 spans 14 amino acids. From germline, CDR1 is WNHNN and CDR2 SYGVQD (reference sequence). This chain's CDR3 is CSGGSPGGSYEQYL. CDR3 sequence (DNA): TGCTCCGGAGGGTCCCCGGGGGGATCCTACGAGCAGTACCTC.

By sample fraction, this clone is medium-sized (0.01 to 0.1%). V gene TRBV15 combines with J gene TRBJ2-7; D perhaps matches TRBD1 (6 bases). The CDR3 runs 17 residues. Germline lookup yields CDR1 LNHNV and CDR2 YYDKDF (reference sequence). V was clipped by 4 bases and J by 3 bases, with 22 bases between them. This CDR3 is CATSTPESGHADYEQYF. The CDR3, as DNA: TGTGCCACCAGCACCCCAGAGTCGGGACACGCCGACTACGAGCAGTACTTC.

The V and J genes are TRBV11-2 and TRBJ2-3, with TRBD2 identical over 9 bases. The germline V gene has CDR1 SGHAT and CDR2 FQNNGV. CDR3 length: 17 amino acids. V trimming: 1 base; J trimming: 0 bases; junction bases outside the gene matches: 5. The CDR3 sequence: CASSLVRLAASTDTQYF. DNA of the CDR3: TGTGCCAGCAGCTTAGTAAGACTAGCGGCTAGCACAGATACGCAGTATTTT.

This clone was counted a few times. The chain combines TRBV6-2 or TRBV6-3 with TRBJ2-5, with 7 bases matching TRBD1. V was clipped by 0 bases and J by 1 base; unmatched bases: 8. The germline V gene encodes CDR1 MNHEY and CDR2 SVGEGT. The CDR3 is 17 amino acids. The CDR3 is CASSYSTTGQVQETQYF. The CDR3 DNA follows: TGTGCCAGCAGTTACTCCACTACAGGACAGGTCCAAGAGACCCAGTACTTC.

The chain carries TRBV27 and TRBJ2-3; D not resolved. Per germline, CDR1 MNHEY and CDR2 SMNVEV (reference sequence). This CDR3 has 14 amino acids. Trimming shortened V by 9 bases and J by 4 bases, and 17 bases separated the two germline ends. The CDR3 nucleotides read TGTGCCAGTTTGGGCCGGAGTGGCTCAGATACGCAGTATTTT. It is translated as CASLGRSGSDTQYF.

This clone has at least ten counts. The rearrangement links TRBV20-1 to TRBJ2-5, with 8 positions matching TRBD2. This CDR3 has 16 residues. Looked up from germline, CDR1 is DFQATT and CDR2 is SNEGSKA (reference sequence). V was pared by 6 bases and J by 5 bases, with 17 bases of the junction left unmatched. CDR3 region: CSAPLPGLEPRETQYF. Written as DNA, the CDR3 is TGCAGTGCCCCCCTCCCGGGACTAGAGCCTAGGGAGACCCAGTACTTC.

The sample holds one count of this clone. One junction end does not reproduce the germline sequence, and a read error may be involved. The chain joins TRBV5-4 to TRBJ2-2, with TRBD1 matching 10 bases. Germline CDR1 and CDR2: SGHNT and YYREEE (reference sequence). The CDR3 loop spans 17 amino acids. The CDR3 region is CASSYGQGGANTGELFF. CDR3 sequence (DNA): TGTGCCAGCAGCTACGGACAGGGGGGCGCGAACACCGGGGAGCTGTTTTTC.

This clone occurred many times. The chain links TRBV10-2 to TRBJ2-3; either TRBD1 or TRBD2 may fit D (5 bases each). Trimming stripped 2 bases from V and 3 bases from J, with 9 bases between. Per germline, CDR1 WSHSY and CDR2 SAAADI. The CDR3 sequence is 14 residues long. The DNA for the CDR3 is TGCGCCAGCAGTGAGAGGTGGGGGACAGATACGCAGTATTTT. It specifies CASSERWGTDTQYF.

Turning to this clone: The identical CDR3 is also encoded by other nucleotide sequences in the sample. J is TRBJ2-3 and V is TRBV4-2, with 9 bases matching TRBD2. V lost 0 bases to trimming and J lost 4 bases; unmatched junction nucleotides: 5. The CDR3 is 16 residues long. Germline loops: CDR1 LGHNA, CDR2 YNFKEQ. The CDR3 region is CASSQDLAGGADTQYF. The CDR3 coding sequence is TGTGCCAGCAGCCAAGACCTGGCGGGAGGGGCAGATACGCAGTATTTT.